The rows below give T cell receptor beta chains drawn from one sample of a study of T cell responses to AZD1222 COVID-19 vaccine. Assay used: immunoSEQ multiplex PCR; TCRdb lists only in-frame clones, some missing. The sample holds 42,000 or so clones, 88% seen once. The starting material was peripheral blood, obtained 28 days after the second dose of the MenACWY control vaccine. Receptor source: an adult who received the MenACWY meningococcal vaccine as a control. The CDR3 runs from the conserved cysteine through the conserved F or W. The D gene is left open where the match is weak.

V gene: TRBV7-2; J gene: TRBJ2-7; D gene: TRBD1; CDR3 protein: CASSARDRAYEQYF
V gene: TRBV19; J gene: TRBJ1-4; D gene: -; CDR3 protein: CASTIRTDSTNEKLFF
V gene: TRBV5-1; J gene: TRBJ2-1; D gene: TRBD2; CDR3 protein: CASSFGSSGPQEQFF
V gene: TRBV4-1; J gene: TRBJ2-7; D gene: TRBD1; CDR3 protein: CASSHPGTGSSEQYF
V gene: TRBV27; J gene: TRBJ1-1; D gene: -; CDR3 protein: CASSPRGVGTEAFF
V gene: TRBV3-1/TRBV3-2; J gene: TRBJ2-7; D gene: TRBD1; CDR3 protein: CASSRRGQEAYEQYF
V gene: TRBV11-1; J gene: TRBJ2-3; D gene: -; CDR3 protein: CASSLSAGPTDTQYF
V gene: TRBV7-7; J gene: TRBJ1-1; D gene: -; CDR3 protein: CASSVDLNTEAFF
V gene: TRBV19; J gene: TRBJ2-7; D gene: TRBD1; CDR3 protein: CASLFTFRDRSYEQYF
V gene: TRBV28; J gene: TRBJ2-3; D gene: TRBD1; CDR3 protein: CASEDRGIDTQYF
V gene: TRBV9; J gene: TRBJ1-2; D gene: TRBD1; CDR3 protein: CASSIGQGAGGYTF
V gene: TRBV7-9; J gene: TRBJ2-7; D gene: TRBD1; CDR3 protein: CASSFGDRAYEQYF
V gene: TRBV3-1/TRBV3-2; J gene: TRBJ1-1; D gene: -; CDR3 protein: CASSRWGMNTEAFF
V gene: TRBV27; J gene: TRBJ2-7; D gene: TRBD2; CDR3 protein: CASRLGGTLGEQYF
V gene: TRBV18; J gene: TRBJ2-6; D gene: -; CDR3 protein: CASSPQGSGANVLTF
V gene: TRBV19; J gene: TRBJ1-2; D gene: -; CDR3 protein: CASSILTLAGEDGYTF
V gene: TRBV6-2/TRBV6-3; J gene: TRBJ2-7; D gene: -; CDR3 protein: CASSYSIYEQYF